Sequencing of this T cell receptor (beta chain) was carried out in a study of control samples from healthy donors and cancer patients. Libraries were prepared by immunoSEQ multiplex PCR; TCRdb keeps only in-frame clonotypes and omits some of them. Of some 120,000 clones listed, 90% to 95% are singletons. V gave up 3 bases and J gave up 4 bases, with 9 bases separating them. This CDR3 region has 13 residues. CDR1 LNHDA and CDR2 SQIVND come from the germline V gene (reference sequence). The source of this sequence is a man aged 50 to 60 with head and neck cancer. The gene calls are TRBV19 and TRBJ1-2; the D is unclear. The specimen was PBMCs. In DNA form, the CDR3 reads TGTGCCAGTAGTATGGTAGGCTTCTATGGCTACACCTTC. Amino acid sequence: CASSMVGFYGYTF. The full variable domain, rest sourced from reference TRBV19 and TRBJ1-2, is DGGITQSPKYLFRKEGQNVTLSCEQNLNHDAMYWYRQDPGQGLRLIYYSQIVNDFQKGDIAEGYSVSREKKESFPLTVTSAQKNPTAFYLCASSMVGFYGYTFGSGTRLTVV.